The rows below give T cell receptor beta chains drawn from one sample of a study of blood T cell repertoires in COVID-19. This table comes from immunoSEQ multiplex PCR, and its TCRdb copy is limited to in-frame clones, with some not included. Among around 250,000 clones listed, around 82% were seen once. The sequenced material came from peripheral blood. The receptors were gathered from a woman aged 18-29 years with acute or convalescent COVID-19. Both conserved end residues are trimmed from each CDR3. The order of the fields is J gene, V gene, CDR3 protein.

j_call: TRBJ1-1
v_call: TRBV6-5
cdr3_aa: ASSKNRGMNTEAF

j_call: TRBJ2-1
v_call: TRBV11-3
cdr3_aa: ASSFPPYNEQF

j_call: TRBJ1-3
v_call: TRBV6-5
cdr3_aa: ASSYSSSGKSDTIY

j_call: TRBJ1-2
v_call: TRBV30
cdr3_aa: AWSSGAGGYGYT

j_call: TRBJ1-3
v_call: TRBV12-3/TRBV12-4
cdr3_aa: ASSSLGGNTIY

j_call: TRBJ2-7
v_call: TRBV28
cdr3_aa: ASSWEGTGLLDEQY

j_call: TRBJ2-2
v_call: TRBV7-3
cdr3_aa: ASSLVASGNTGELF

j_call: TRBJ1-2
v_call: TRBV5-1
cdr3_aa: ASSPRQGAIYGYT

j_call: TRBJ2-5
v_call: TRBV5-1
cdr3_aa: ASQRERQETQY

j_call: TRBJ2-3
v_call: TRBV5-1
cdr3_aa: ASSAASGQGTQY

j_call: TRBJ2-1
v_call: TRBV30
cdr3_aa: ASGVPGYNEQF

j_call: TRBJ2-7
v_call: TRBV19
cdr3_aa: ASSIRTGSLLYEQY

j_call: TRBJ2-1
v_call: TRBV7-3
cdr3_aa: ASSLDIGLAGANEQF

j_call: TRBJ2-1
v_call: TRBV11-3
cdr3_aa: ASSLTGGDYNEQF

j_call: TRBJ1-4
v_call: TRBV3-1/TRBV3-2
cdr3_aa: ASSQAQGQRRRTTNEKLF

j_call: TRBJ2-7
v_call: TRBV28
cdr3_aa: ASKVGPGGSYEQY

j_call: TRBJ2-2
v_call: TRBV29-1
cdr3_aa: SVEVGQSRTGELF

j_call: TRBJ1-5
v_call: TRBV28
cdr3_aa: ASSPGQGGQPQH

j_call: TRBJ1-5
v_call: TRBV6-5
cdr3_aa: ASRQGYSNQPQH

j_call: TRBJ2-7
v_call: TRBV21-1
cdr3_aa: ASSKETGNPSPRASGQY

j_call: TRBJ2-7
v_call: TRBV7-9
cdr3_aa: ASSLAVGLVSYEQY

j_call: TRBJ1-6
v_call: TRBV29-1
cdr3_aa: SAASRVRPSSYNSPLH

j_call: TRBJ2-5
v_call: TRBV5-1
cdr3_aa: ASSTQTRDRGETQY

j_call: TRBJ2-1
v_call: TRBV6-5
cdr3_aa: ASTNRASGDLEF

j_call: TRBJ1-2
v_call: TRBV6-6
cdr3_aa: ASIQGNYNNYGYT

j_call: TRBJ2-2
v_call: TRBV7-9
cdr3_aa: ASRRLAGLTGELF

j_call: TRBJ1-4
v_call: TRBV18
cdr3_aa: ASSPRRTGLAEKLF

j_call: TRBJ2-7
v_call: TRBV6-5
cdr3_aa: ASRVGTGDSYEQY

j_call: TRBJ1-1
v_call: TRBV30
cdr3_aa: AWSEQGNTEAF

j_call: TRBJ2-4
v_call: TRBV4-3
cdr3_aa: ASSQSLQGAKNIQY

j_call: TRBJ2-7
v_call: TRBV12-5
cdr3_aa: ASGWGQGDEQY

j_call: TRBJ1-1
v_call: TRBV7-8
cdr3_aa: ASSSRPQGQGDTEAF

j_call: TRBJ1-5
v_call: TRBV27
cdr3_aa: ASSPTGNQGNQPQH

j_call: TRBJ2-1
v_call: TRBV9
cdr3_aa: ASSVDWTSGGSSYNEQF

j_call: TRBJ2-7
v_call: TRBV28
cdr3_aa: ASSLKLAAFYEQY

j_call: TRBJ2-3
v_call: TRBV7-2
cdr3_aa: ASRGLAGGGTDTQY

j_call: TRBJ1-5
v_call: TRBV6-1
cdr3_aa: ASSEGQTNQPQH

j_call: TRBJ2-5
v_call: TRBV7-2
cdr3_aa: ASSHDSGARETQY